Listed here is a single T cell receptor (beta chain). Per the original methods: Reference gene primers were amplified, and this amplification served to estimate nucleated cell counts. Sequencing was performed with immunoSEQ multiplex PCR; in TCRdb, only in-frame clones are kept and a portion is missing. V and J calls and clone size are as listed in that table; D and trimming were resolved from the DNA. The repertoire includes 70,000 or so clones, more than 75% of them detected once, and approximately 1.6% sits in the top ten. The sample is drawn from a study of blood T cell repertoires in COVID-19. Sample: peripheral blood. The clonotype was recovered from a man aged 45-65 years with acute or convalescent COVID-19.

The CDR3 reads CASSPGPGSGNTIYF. CDR3 nucleotide sequence: TGTGCCAGCTCACCTGGTCCAGGCTCTGGAAACACCATATATTTT. The chain links TRBV18 to TRBJ1-3; no clear D. This CDR3 contains 15 residues. Germline CDR1 and CDR2: KGHSH and LQKENI. Deletions cut 3 bases from V and 0 bases from J, with 9 bases between.